Below are 3 T cell receptor beta chains sequenced from a single sample in a study of shared clonotypes between healthy human individuals. Libraries were prepared by immunoSEQ multiplex PCR; TCRdb keeps only in-frame clonotypes and omits some of them. The sample lists 450,000 to 550,000 clones; 60% to 85% were seen once. The specimen sequenced was PBMCs. The receptors stem from a woman in her thirties or forties in good health. Some clones in this sample may be carry-over from other donors' samples.

The CDR3 protein is CASSLGTSVTLAKNIQYF. The CDR3 bases are TGTGCCAGCAGCTTAGGGACTAGCGTAACCCTAGCCAAAAACATTCAGTACTTC. V gene TRBV7-2 combines with J gene TRBJ2-4, with TRBD2 matching 9 bases. This CDR3 has 18 residues. From germline, CDR1 is SGHTA and CDR2 FQGNSA. Trimming at V came to 1 base and at J to 0 bases, leaving 7 bases not matched to a gene. The whole variable domain, filled in from reference TRBV7-2 and TRBJ2-4, reads GAGVSQSPSNKVTEKGKDVELRCDPISGHTALYWYRQSLGQGLEFLIYFQGNSAPDKSGLPSDRFSAERTGGSVSTLTIQRTQQEDSAVYLCASSLGTSVTLAKNIQYFGAGTRLSVL.

A word on this clone: Since a much larger clone is just one base distant, this may be a read error. As DNA, the CDR3 is TGTGCCAGCAGCTTCTGGACAGGGGGCACCGGGGAGCTGTTTTTT. Residues: CASSFWTGGTGELFF. The gene calls are TRBV7-9 and TRBJ2-2, with 10 bases that match TRBD1. This CDR3 spans 15 amino acids. V gave up 3 bases and J gave up 4 bases; unmatched junction bases: 2. CDR1 and CDR2 (germline): SEHNR, FQNEAQ (reference sequence). The full variable domain, completed using reference TRBV7-9 and TRBJ2-2, is DTGVSQNPRHKITKRGQNVTFRCDPISEHNRLYWYRQTLGQGPEFLTYFQNEAQLEKSRLLSDRFSAERPKGSFSTLEIQRTEQGDSAMYLCASSFWTGGTGELFFGEGSRLTVL.

The V gene is TRBV30, the J gene TRBJ2-4; the D call may be TRBD1 or TRBD2 (5 bases each). V lost 1 base to trimming and J lost 0 bases, with 19 bases between them. There are 18 residues in the CDR3. CDR1 and CDR2 (germline): GTSNPN, SVGIG (reference sequence). The CDR3 is CAWSEGRQLYLAKNIQYF. CDR3 nucleotide sequence: TGTGCCTGGAGTGAGGGGAGACAGCTTTATCTAGCCAAAAACATTCAGTACTTC.